Reported below is one T cell receptor (beta chain). The antigen remains undetermined. Data came from immunoSEQ multiplex PCR; TCRdb stores just in-frame clones and leaves some out. The sample has roughly 71,000 clones; more than 60% are singletons. The sample comes from a study of OX40 agonist ivuxolimab in advanced cancers. Study summary: Prior anti-PD-1, anti-PD-L1 or anti-CTLA-4 therapy was allowed; approximately 41% had some.

Study-wide results and limits: Researchers did not determine the expanded peripheral T cells' antigen specificity.

CDR1 MGHRA and CDR2 YSYEKL come from the germline V gene. The CDR3 extends over 14 amino acids. The V gene lost 3 bases and the J gene lost 4 bases, with 12 bases spanning the gap. The gene calls are TRBV4-1 and TRBJ1-1; a weak D match, TRBD1 (6 bases). The clonotype was recovered from an adult with an advanced solid tumor such as melanoma, head and neck, liver or kidney cancer. The sample here was CD4+ or CD8+ T cells sorted from blood, taken in a trial of the OX40 agonist ivuxolimab. The CDR3 nucleotides read TGCGCCAGCAGCCAGGCAGACAGGCCCACTGAAGCTTTCTTT. This encodes CASSQADRPTEAFF.